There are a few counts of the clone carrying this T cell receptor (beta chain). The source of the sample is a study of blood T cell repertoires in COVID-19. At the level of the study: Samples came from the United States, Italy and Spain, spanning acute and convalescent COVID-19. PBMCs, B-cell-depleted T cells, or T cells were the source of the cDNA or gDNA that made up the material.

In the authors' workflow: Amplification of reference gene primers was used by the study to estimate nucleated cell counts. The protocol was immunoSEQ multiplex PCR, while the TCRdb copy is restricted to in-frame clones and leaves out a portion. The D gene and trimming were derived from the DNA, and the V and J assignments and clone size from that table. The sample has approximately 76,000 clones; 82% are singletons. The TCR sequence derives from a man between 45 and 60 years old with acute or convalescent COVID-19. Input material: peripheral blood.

In nucleotides, the CDR3 is TGTGCCATCACCCCACAGGGCGCTGGAAACACCATATATTTT. Encoded protein: CAITPQGAGNTIYF. The genes are TRBV10-3 and TRBJ1-3; possible D gene TRBD1, 6 bases. Trimming left V 7 bases short and J 2 bases short, with 12 bases between. The CDR3 is 14 amino acids. From germline, CDR1 is ENHRY and CDR2 SYGVKD.